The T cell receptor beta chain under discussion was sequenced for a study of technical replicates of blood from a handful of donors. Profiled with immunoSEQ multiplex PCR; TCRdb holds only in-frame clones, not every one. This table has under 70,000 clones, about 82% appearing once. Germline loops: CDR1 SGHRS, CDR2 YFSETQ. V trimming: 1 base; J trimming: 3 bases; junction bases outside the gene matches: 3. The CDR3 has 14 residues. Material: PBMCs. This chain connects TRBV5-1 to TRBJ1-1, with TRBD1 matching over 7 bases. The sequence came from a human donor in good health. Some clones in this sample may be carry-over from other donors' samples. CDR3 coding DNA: TGCGCCAGCAGCTTGTCACAGGGGCACACTGAAGCTTTCTTT. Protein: CASSLSQGHTEAFF.